This section outlines one T cell receptor (beta chain) sequence together with its context. CDR3 length: 16 residues. Trimming took 4 bases from V and 1 from J, leaving 17 bases between them. Per the germline V gene, CDR1 is MNHNS and CDR2 is SASEGT. The source of the sample is a study of blood T cell repertoires in COVID-19. Sequencing used immunoSEQ multiplex PCR; TCRdb keeps in-frame clones, though not all of them. The table lists tens of thousands of clones, about 80% of them singletons. The material sequenced was peripheral blood. This receptor was identified in a human donor in a cohort sampled during active COVID-19. The V call is TRBV6-1, the J call TRBJ2-7, with D unclear. This CDR3 is CASSGLQLWASYEQYF. Written as DNA, the CDR3 is TGTGCCAGCAGTGGGCTGCAACTCTGGGCATCCTACGAGCAGTACTTC.